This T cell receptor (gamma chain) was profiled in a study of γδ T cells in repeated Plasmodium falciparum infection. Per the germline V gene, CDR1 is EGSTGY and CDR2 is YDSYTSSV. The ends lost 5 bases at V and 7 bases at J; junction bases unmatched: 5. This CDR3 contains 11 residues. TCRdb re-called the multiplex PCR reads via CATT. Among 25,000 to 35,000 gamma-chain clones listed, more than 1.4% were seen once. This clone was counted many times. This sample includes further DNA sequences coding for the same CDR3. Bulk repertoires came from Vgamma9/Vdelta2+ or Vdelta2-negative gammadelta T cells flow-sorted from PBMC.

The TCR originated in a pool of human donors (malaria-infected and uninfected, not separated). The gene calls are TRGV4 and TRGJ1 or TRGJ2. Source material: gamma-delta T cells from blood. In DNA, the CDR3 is TGTGCCACCTGGGGGGGATATAAGAAACTCTTT. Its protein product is CATWGGYKKLF.